This is a list of T cell receptor beta chains from one sample in a study of blood T cells in healthy people across ages. Using its own MiXCR run on the 5' RACE reads, TCRdb lists one record per CDR3 protein. This repertoire shows hundreds of thousands of distinct CDR3 sequences, approximately 30% found once; its top ten account for just over 15%. The sequenced sample was blood. Every receptor here comes from an elderly woman in good health. Both conserved end residues are part of each CDR3. A D gene is named only where the DNA matches it firmly. Expanded clones get a size class; other rows say once, few or many, or leave the size out.

v_call,d_call,clone_size,j_call,cdr3_aa,cdr3_nt
TRBV5-1,TRBD1,many,TRBJ2-7,CASSLGQGDFYEQYF,TGCGCCAGCAGCTTGGGACAGGGCGATTTCTACGAGCAGTACTTC
TRBV2,-,-,TRBJ2-5,CASSGIGGNQETQYF,TGTGCCAGCAGTGGGATAGGGGGAAACCAAGAGACCCAGTACTTC
TRBV20-1,-,-,TRBJ2-5,CSASHRMEQYF,TGCAGTGCCAGCCACCGCATGGAGCAGTACTTC
TRBV7-9,TRBD2,many,TRBJ2-5,CASSLLTSGSETQYF,TGTGCCAGCAGCCTACTGACTAGCGGGTCGGAGACCCAGTACTTC
TRBV20-1,-,-,TRBJ2-5,CSAQPSNLQETQYF,TGCAGTGCTCAACCTAGTAACCTCCAAGAGACCCAGTACTTC
TRBV6-1,TRBD2,many,TRBJ2-3,CANGGASRFRTDTQYF,TGTGCCAACGGGGGGGCTAGCAGATTCCGCACAGATACGCAGTATTTT
TRBV6-5,-,many,TRBJ1-2,CASSYDGQIYGYTF,TGTGCCAGCAGTTACGATGGACAGATCTATGGCTACACCTTC
TRBV5-1,-,once,TRBJ2-5,CASSLDLTRQQYF,TGCGCCAGCAGTTTGGACTTGACCAGGCAGCAGTACTTC
TRBV6-5,-,many,TRBJ2-7,CASALSRVAYEQYF,TGTGCCAGCGCTCTATCCCGGGTAGCCTACGAGCAGTACTTC
TRBV27,TRBD1,-,TRBJ1-1,CASSGGGTGGTEAFF,TGTGCCAGCAGTGGTGGAGGGACAGGGGGCACTGAAGCTTTCTTT
TRBV10-3,TRBD1,few,TRBJ1-3,CAISSRDRFEVLGNTIYF,TGTGCCATCAGCTCCAGGGACAGGTTTGAGGTACTAGGAAACACCATATATTTT
TRBV15,-,many,TRBJ2-5,CATSRDMASETQYF,TGTGCCACCAGCAGAGATATGGCCTCAGAGACCCAGTACTTC
TRBV30,TRBD1,few,TRBJ2-5,CAYGTGGETQYF,TGTGCCTACGGGACAGGGGGAGAGACCCAGTACTTC
TRBV12-3/TRBV12-4,-,many,TRBJ2-7,CASSLRTLEQYF,TGTGCCAGCAGTTTAAGGACCCTCGAGCAGTACTTC
TRBV7-6,-,many,TRBJ2-7,CASSLAEGASYEQYF,TGTGCCAGCAGCTTAGCGGAAGGGGCGTCCTACGAGCAGTACTTC
TRBV6-5,TRBD2,many,TRBJ2-3,CASSYLAGGSTDTQYF,TGTGCCAGCAGTTATTTAGCGGGGGGAAGCACAGATACGCAGTATTTT
TRBV3-1,-,many,TRBJ2-5,CASSQDPGWGETQYF,TGTGCCAGCAGCCAAGACCCCGGATGGGGGGAGACCCAGTACTTC
TRBV12-3/TRBV12-4,-,-,TRBJ2-7,CASSFGSDAAEQYF,TGTGCCAGCAGTTTCGGATCTGATGCCGCCGAGCAGTACTTC
TRBV7-9,TRBD1,many,TRBJ1-2,CASSLEASGGHGYTF,TGTGCCAGCAGCTTAGAAGCTTCAGGGGGCCATGGCTACACCTTC
TRBV7-2,-,-,TRBJ2-4,CASSLYPSAGGRTKNIQYF,TGTGCCAGCAGCTTATACCCTTCAGCGGGTGGGAGAACCAAAAACATTCAGTACTTC
TRBV20-1,TRBD2,many,TRBJ2-7,CSARFRLAGVTYEQYF,TGCAGTGCTAGATTTAGACTAGCGGGGGTGACCTACGAGCAGTACTTC
TRBV7-3,-,many,TRBJ2-5,CASSPTGTGRETQYF,TGTGCCAGCAGCCCGACCGGGACCGGACGCGAGACCCAGTACTTC
TRBV6-4,-,many,TRBJ2-1,CASSDSTAGNNEQFF,TGTGCCAGCAGTGACTCGACGGCAGGCAACAATGAGCAGTTCTTC
TRBV29-1,-,many,TRBJ2-1,CSVADRLDEQFF,TGCAGCGTCGCTGACAGGTTAGATGAGCAGTTCTTC
TRBV5-1,-,many,TRBJ2-7,CASSLEQGDEQYF,TGCGCCAGCAGCTTGGAACAGGGCGACGAGCAGTACTTC
TRBV7-2,-,-,TRBJ1-4,CASSSYGTANEKLFF,TGTGCCAGCAGCTCGTACGGGACGGCTAATGAAAAACTGTTTTTT
TRBV9,TRBD2,many,TRBJ2-7,CASSVEAGFTYEQYF,TGTGCCAGCAGCGTAGAAGCGGGGTTCACCTACGAGCAGTACTTC
TRBV12-5,TRBD1,many,TRBJ2-3,CASARDRSTDTQYF,TGTGCTAGTGCCAGGGACAGGAGCACAGATACGCAGTATTTT
TRBV20-1,-,few,TRBJ2-2,CSALNAGTPTGELFF,TGCAGTGCTCTAAATGCAGGGACTCCCACCGGGGAGCTGTTTTTT
TRBV2,TRBD1,-,TRBJ1-2,CATSELGQRASGYTF,TGTGCCACCTCGGAATTGGGACAGAGGGCATCTGGCTACACCTTC